The rows below give T cell receptor beta chains drawn from one sample of a study of tumor-infiltrating lymphocytes in primary liver carcinoma. A single record per CDR3 protein comes from TCRdb applying MiXCR to the multiplex PCR reads. The sample shows tens of thousands of distinct CDR3 sequences, 75% of them seen only once. Sequencing used tumor-adjacent normal liver tissue. The receptors stem from a woman in her 30s with primary liver carcinoma and hepatitis B virus infection. Both conserved end residues are part of each CDR3. A D gene is named only where the DNA matches it firmly. Expanded clones get a size class; other rows say once, few or many, or leave the size out.

D gene: .
V gene: TRBV4-2
clone size: .
J gene: TRBJ1-5
CDR3 DNA: TGTACCAGCAGCCAAGGCCAGAATCAGGCCCAGCATTTT
CDR3 protein: CTSSQGQNQAQHF

D gene: TRBD2
V gene: TRBV11-2
clone size: medium-sized
J gene: TRBJ2-7
CDR3 DNA: TGTGCCAGCAGCTTAGCAGGGACTAGCGGCCTCTTGGTGTACTTC
CDR3 protein: CASSLAGTSGLLVYF

D gene: TRBD2
V gene: TRBV5-5
clone size: .
J gene: TRBJ2-3
CDR3 DNA: TGTGCCAGCAGCCTATGGACTAGCGGAATCACAGATACGCAGTATTTT
CDR3 protein: CASSLWTSGITDTQYF

D gene: .
V gene: TRBV29-1
clone size: once
J gene: TRBJ2-7
CDR3 DNA: TGCAACGTTGCAGGGGCTCTTCCTAATGAGCAGTACTTC
CDR3 protein: CNVAGALPNEQYF

D gene: TRBD1
V gene: TRBV11-1
clone size: .
J gene: TRBJ2-1
CDR3 DNA: TGTGCCAGCAGTTTGGGACAGGGCACTCACAATGGGCAGTTCTTC
CDR3 protein: CASSLGQGTHNGQFF

D gene: .
V gene: TRBV5-5
clone size: many
J gene: TRBJ1-1
CDR3 DNA: TGTGCCAGCAGCCGTTTAGTGTCGGGTACTGAAGCTTTCTTT
CDR3 protein: CASSRLVSGTEAFF

D gene: TRBD2
V gene: TRBV12-5
clone size: .
J gene: TRBJ2-1
CDR3 DNA: TGTGCTGGGACCGGGACTACCCTTATGGATGAGCAGTTCTTC
CDR3 protein: CAGTGTTLMDEQFF

D gene: .
V gene: TRBV7-8
clone size: once
J gene: TRBJ2-1
CDR3 DNA: TGTGCCAGCAGCTCCTCGGGGTACAATGAGCAGCACTTC
CDR3 protein: CASSSSGYNEQHF

D gene: TRBD2
V gene: TRBV29-1
clone size: once
J gene: TRBJ2-5
CDR3 DNA: TGCAGCGTTGAAGGGACTAGAATCGGAGAGATCAAGTACTTC
CDR3 protein: CSVEGTRIGEIKYF

D gene: .
V gene: TRBV6-2/TRBV6-3
clone size: .
J gene: TRBJ2-2
CDR3 DNA: TGTGCCAGCGGTAACGACTGGAACACTGGGGAGCTGTTTTTT
CDR3 protein: CASGNDWNTGELFF

D gene: .
V gene: TRBV29-1
clone size: .
J gene: TRBJ2-2
CDR3 DNA: TGCAGCGCTCGACGGAATACCGGGGAGCCGTTTTTT
CDR3 protein: CSARRNTGEPFF

D gene: TRBD1
V gene: TRBV6-6
clone size: .
J gene: TRBJ1-5
CDR3 DNA: TGTGCCAGCAGTTACACGGACAGGGGGGGAAATCAGCCCCGGCATTTT
CDR3 protein: CASSYTDRGGNQPRHF

D gene: .
V gene: TRBV5-1
clone size: .
J gene: TRBJ2-7
CDR3 DNA: TGCGCCAGCAGCCTAAAGGCTAGCAGCCACGAGCAGTACTTC
CDR3 protein: CASSLKASSHEQYF

D gene: .
V gene: TRBV20-1
clone size: .
J gene: TRBJ2-1
CDR3 DNA: TGCAGCTTACAGGGGGCTCGTGGCGGGAGGGAAACCTACAATGAGCAGTTCTTC
CDR3 protein: CSLQGARGGRETYNEQFF

D gene: .
V gene: TRBV11-2
clone size: once
J gene: TRBJ1-2
CDR3 DNA: TGTCGCAGCGGCTTAAACCCTCAGACTGTGAATTATGGCTACACCTTC
CDR3 protein: CRSGLNPQTVNYGYTF

D gene: TRBD1
V gene: TRBV5-1
clone size: .
J gene: TRBJ2-5
CDR3 DNA: TGCGCCAGCAGCCTGGGACAGGGGGGTGTGGAGACCCAGTACTTC
CDR3 protein: CASSLGQGGVETQYF

D gene: TRBD1
V gene: TRBV11-2
clone size: .
J gene: TRBJ2-5
CDR3 DNA: TGTACCAGCAGCACAAGAACAGGGGGCGCGAAAGAGGCCCAGCACTTC
CDR3 protein: CTSSTRTGGAKEAQHF

D gene: .
V gene: TRBV5-6
clone size: .
J gene: TRBJ2-2
CDR3 DNA: TGTGCCAGCAGTTTGGCATCCAGAGTCACCCGGGAGCTGTTTTTC
CDR3 protein: CASSLASRVTRELFF

D gene: .
V gene: TRBV29-1
clone size: .
J gene: TRBJ2-6
CDR3 DNA: TGTAGCGTTTCCTGGACGGACAGAAACTCTGGGGCCAACGTCCTGACTTTC
CDR3 protein: CSVSWTDRNSGANVLTF

D gene: TRBD2
V gene: TRBV28
clone size: many
J gene: TRBJ2-6
CDR3 DNA: TGTGCCAGCAGTTTCGGGAGGGGGAGAACTGGGGCCAACGTCCTGACTTTC
CDR3 protein: CASSFGRGRTGANVLTF

D gene: TRBD2
V gene: TRBV7-8
clone size: .
J gene: TRBJ2-1
CDR3 DNA: TGTGCCAGCAGCTTAGCGAGGCGGGGGGTCAATGAGCAGTTCTTC
CDR3 protein: CASSLARRGVNEQFF

D gene: .
V gene: TRBV19
clone size: .
J gene: TRBJ1-5
CDR3 DNA: TGTGCCAGTAGTATTACCAGGGGCTATAGCAATCAGCCCCAGCATTTT
CDR3 protein: CASSITRGYSNQPQHF

D gene: TRBD1
V gene: TRBV28
clone size: .
J gene: TRBJ2-7
CDR3 DNA: TGTACCAGCAGGGGGTTGGGGACAGAGCTTACGGCGCGTTCCTACGAGCAGTACTTC
CDR3 protein: CTSRGLGTELTARSYEQYF

D gene: .
V gene: TRBV12-3/TRBV12-4
clone size: .
J gene: TRBJ2-2
CDR3 DNA: TGTGCCAGCAGCACTCTGACGAAACCCCCTACCGGGGAGCTGTTTTTT
CDR3 protein: CASSTLTKPPTGELFF

D gene: TRBD1
V gene: TRBV11-2
clone size: medium-sized
J gene: TRBJ2-4
CDR3 DNA: TGTGCCGGCCGGGACAGGGGCGACATTCAGTACTTC
CDR3 protein: CAGRDRGDIQYF

D gene: .
V gene: TRBV12-3/TRBV12-4
clone size: once
J gene: TRBJ2-1
CDR3 DNA: TGTGCCAGCAGTCACACTGGACTCCAACTCGATGAGCAGTTCTTC
CDR3 protein: CASSHTGLQLDEQFF

D gene: TRBD2
V gene: TRBV9
clone size: .
J gene: TRBJ2-5
CDR3 DNA: TGTGCCAGCAGCGCAACCGGGACTAGCGGCTCGGGGACCCAGTACTTC
CDR3 protein: CASSATGTSGSGTQYF

D gene: TRBD2
V gene: TRBV12-3/TRBV12-4
clone size: once
J gene: TRBJ2-5
CDR3 DNA: TGTGCCAGGGCACTACTAGCGGGAGAGGGGGAGACCCAGTACTTC
CDR3 protein: CARALLAGEGETQYF

D gene: TRBD2
V gene: TRBV12-3/TRBV12-4
clone size: many
J gene: TRBJ2-7
CDR3 DNA: TGTGCCAGCAGTACAGCGGGAGGGCCCTACGAGCAGTACTTC
CDR3 protein: CASSTAGGPYEQYF

D gene: .
V gene: TRBV11-2
clone size: .
J gene: TRBJ1-2
CDR3 DNA: TGTTCCAGCACTCAGAGGGGGGGTGGAGATTACACCTTC
CDR3 protein: CSSTQRGGGDYTF

D gene: .
V gene: TRBV6-5
clone size: few
J gene: TRBJ1-2
CDR3 DNA: TGTGCCAGCAGCCATATAGGGGACGACTACACCTTC
CDR3 protein: CASSHIGDDYTF

D gene: .
V gene: TRBV11-2
clone size: hyperexpanded
J gene: TRBJ1-1
CDR3 DNA: TGTGCCAGCAGCCCCGGGACAGAAGCTTTCTTT
CDR3 protein: CASSPGTEAFF

D gene: .
V gene: TRBV11-1
clone size: few
J gene: TRBJ2-3
CDR3 DNA: TGTGCCAGCAGCGCGGGACTCCTCGACACAGATACGCAGTATTTT
CDR3 protein: CASSAGLLDTDTQYF

D gene: .
V gene: TRBV6-1
clone size: .
J gene: TRBJ2-7
CDR3 DNA: TGTACCAGCACTGATAAGCAGGGTTGGGAGCAGTACTTC
CDR3 protein: CTSTDKQGWEQYF

D gene: TRBD2
V gene: TRBV11-2
clone size: once
J gene: TRBJ2-1
CDR3 DNA: TGTGCCAGCAGGACCTCTCTAGCGGGATGGTACAATGAGCAGTTCTTC
CDR3 protein: CASRTSLAGWYNEQFF

D gene: TRBD1
V gene: TRBV4-1
clone size: .
J gene: TRBJ2-7
CDR3 DNA: TGCGCCAGCAGCCAGACTACCAGGACAGGGACCTACGAGCGGTACTTC
CDR3 protein: CASSQTTRTGTYERYF

D gene: TRBD2
V gene: TRBV2
clone size: .
J gene: TRBJ2-3
CDR3 DNA: TGTGCCAGCATATCTGGGACTAGTGGCACAGATACGCAGTATTTT
CDR3 protein: CASISGTSGTDTQYF

D gene: TRBD2
V gene: TRBV6-1
clone size: .
J gene: TRBJ2-1
CDR3 DNA: TGTGCCTACAGTGAAGCAGCGGGAGAGTCCAATGAGCAGTTCTTC
CDR3 protein: CAYSEAAGESNEQFF

D gene: .
V gene: TRBV7-3
clone size: .
J gene: TRBJ2-1
CDR3 DNA: TGTGCCTGCAGCCATGACTGGAGCGCCTACAATGAGCAGTCCTTC
CDR3 protein: CACSHDWSAYNEQSF

D gene: .
V gene: TRBV4-2
clone size: .
J gene: TRBJ1-2
CDR3 DNA: TGTACCAGAAGCCAAGGTCAGGGCCCGAACTATGGCTACGCCTTC
CDR3 protein: CTRSQGQGPNYGYAF

D gene: .
V gene: TRBV11-2
clone size: .
J gene: TRBJ2-3
CDR3 DNA: TGTGCCAGCCGCAGGGGGGGCCTAAGCACAGATACGCAGTATTTT
CDR3 protein: CASRRGGLSTDTQYF

D gene: .
V gene: TRBV29-1
clone size: .
J gene: TRBJ1-1
CDR3 DNA: TGCATCGCAGGACAGCTGAACATTGAAGCTTTCTTT
CDR3 protein: CIAGQLNIEAFF

D gene: .
V gene: TRBV5-6
clone size: .
J gene: TRBJ2-6
CDR3 DNA: TGTGCCACCAGCCAGGACAGCAGTTTCTATGGGGCCAACGTCCTGACTTTC
CDR3 protein: CATSQDSSFYGANVLTF

D gene: .
V gene: TRBV11-3
clone size: .
J gene: TRBJ2-3
CDR3 DNA: TGTGCCGGCAGCTATACAGGGGACTATAGCAATCAGCCCCAGTATTTT
CDR3 protein: CAGSYTGDYSNQPQYF

D gene: .
V gene: TRBV5-6
clone size: .
J gene: TRBJ2-6
CDR3 DNA: TGTGCCAGCAGCCAGGACAGCAGCTTCACTTGGGCCAACGTCCTGACCTTC
CDR3 protein: CASSQDSSFTWANVLTF

D gene: .
V gene: TRBV4-2
clone size: .
J gene: TRBJ2-2
CDR3 DNA: TGTGCCATCAGTCAAGAAGAGGGGCAGGGGTGCGGGGAGCTGTTTTTT
CDR3 protein: CAISQEEGQGCGELFF